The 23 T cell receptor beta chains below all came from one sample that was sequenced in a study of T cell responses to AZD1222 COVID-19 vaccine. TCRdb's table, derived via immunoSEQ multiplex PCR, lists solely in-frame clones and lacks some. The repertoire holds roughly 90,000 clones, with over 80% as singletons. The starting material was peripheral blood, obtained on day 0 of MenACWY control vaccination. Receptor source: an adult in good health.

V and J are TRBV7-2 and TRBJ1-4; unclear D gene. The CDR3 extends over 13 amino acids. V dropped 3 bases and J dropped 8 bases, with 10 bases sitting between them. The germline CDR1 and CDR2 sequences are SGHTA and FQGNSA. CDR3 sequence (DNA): TGTGCCAGCAGCTTGGGGTTAAGGGAAAAACTGTTTTTT. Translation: CASSLGLREKLFF.

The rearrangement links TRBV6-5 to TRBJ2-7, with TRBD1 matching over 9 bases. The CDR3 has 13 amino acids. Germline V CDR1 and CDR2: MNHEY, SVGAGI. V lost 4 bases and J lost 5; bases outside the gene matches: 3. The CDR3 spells CASSWTGVHEQYF. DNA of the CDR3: TGTGCCAGCAGTTGGACAGGGGTCCACGAGCAGTACTTC.

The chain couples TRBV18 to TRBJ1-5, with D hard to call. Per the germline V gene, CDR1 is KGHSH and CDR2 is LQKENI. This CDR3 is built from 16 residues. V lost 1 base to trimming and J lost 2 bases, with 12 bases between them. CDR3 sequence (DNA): TGTGCCAGCTCACCACGGACCAGCCAGGGCAATCAGCCCCAGCATTTT. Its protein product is CASSPRTSQGNQPQHF.

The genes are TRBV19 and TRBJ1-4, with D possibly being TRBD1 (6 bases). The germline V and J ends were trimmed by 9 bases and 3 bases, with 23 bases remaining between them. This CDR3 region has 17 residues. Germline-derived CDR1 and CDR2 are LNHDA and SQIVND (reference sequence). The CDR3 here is CASRTPGVSWPNEKLFF. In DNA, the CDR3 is TGTGCCAGCCGAACACCAGGGGTTTCGTGGCCTAATGAAAAACTGTTTTTT.

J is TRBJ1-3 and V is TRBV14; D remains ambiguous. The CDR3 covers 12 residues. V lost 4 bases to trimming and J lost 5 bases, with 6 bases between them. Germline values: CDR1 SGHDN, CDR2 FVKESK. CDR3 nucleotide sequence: TGTGCCAGCAGCCCGGGCAGAAACACCATATATTTT. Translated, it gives CASSPGRNTIYF. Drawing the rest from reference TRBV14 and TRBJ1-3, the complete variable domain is EAGVTQFPSHSVIEKGQTVTLRCDPISGHDNLYWYRRVMGKEIKFLLHFVKESKQDESGMPNNRFLAERTGGTYSTLKVQPAELEDSGVYFCASSPGRNTIYFGEGSWLTVV.

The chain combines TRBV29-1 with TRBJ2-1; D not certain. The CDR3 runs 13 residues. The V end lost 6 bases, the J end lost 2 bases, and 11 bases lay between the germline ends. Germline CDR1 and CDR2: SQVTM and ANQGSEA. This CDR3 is CSVRLVTYNEQFF. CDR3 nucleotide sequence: TGCAGCGTACGATTAGTTACCTACAATGAGCAGTTCTTC.

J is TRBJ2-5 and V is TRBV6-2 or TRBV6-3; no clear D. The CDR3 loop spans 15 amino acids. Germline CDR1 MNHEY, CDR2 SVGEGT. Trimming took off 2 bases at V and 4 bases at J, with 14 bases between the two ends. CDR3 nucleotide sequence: TGTGCCAGCAGTTACGCGGCCGGGCGGAGAGAGACCCAGTACTTC. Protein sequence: CASSYAAGRRETQYF.

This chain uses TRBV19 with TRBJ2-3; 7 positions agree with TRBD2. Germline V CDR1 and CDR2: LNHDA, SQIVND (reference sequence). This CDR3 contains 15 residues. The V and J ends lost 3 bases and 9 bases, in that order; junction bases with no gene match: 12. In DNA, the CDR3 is TGTGCCAGTAGTATGATAAGCGGGATTAACCCAACGCAGTATTTT. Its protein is CASSMISGINPTQYF.

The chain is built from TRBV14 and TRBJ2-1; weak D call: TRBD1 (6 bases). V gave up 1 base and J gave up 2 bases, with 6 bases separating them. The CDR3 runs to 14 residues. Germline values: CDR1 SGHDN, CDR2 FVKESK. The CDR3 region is CASSQGGPYNEQFF. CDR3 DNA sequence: TGTGCCAGCAGCCAAGGGGGGCCCTACAATGAGCAGTTCTTC. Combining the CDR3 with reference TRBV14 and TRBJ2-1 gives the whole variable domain EAGVTQFPSHSVIEKGQTVTLRCDPISGHDNLYWYRRVMGKEIKFLLHFVKESKQDESGMPNNRFLAERTGGTYSTLKVQPAELEDSGVYFCASSQGGPYNEQFFGPGTRLTVL.

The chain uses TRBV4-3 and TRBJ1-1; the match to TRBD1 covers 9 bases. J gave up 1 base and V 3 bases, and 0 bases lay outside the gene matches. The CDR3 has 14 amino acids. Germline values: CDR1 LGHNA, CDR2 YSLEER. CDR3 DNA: TGCGCCAGCAGCCAGGGACAGGGGAACACTGAAGCTTTCTTT. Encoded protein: CASSQGQGNTEAFF.

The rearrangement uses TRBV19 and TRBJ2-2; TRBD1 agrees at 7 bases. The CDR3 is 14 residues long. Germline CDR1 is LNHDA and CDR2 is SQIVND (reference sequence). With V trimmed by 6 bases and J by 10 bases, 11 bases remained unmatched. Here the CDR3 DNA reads TGTGCCAGTAGAAAAGATAACAGGGGCATGGAGCTGTTTTTT. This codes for CASRKDNRGMELFF.

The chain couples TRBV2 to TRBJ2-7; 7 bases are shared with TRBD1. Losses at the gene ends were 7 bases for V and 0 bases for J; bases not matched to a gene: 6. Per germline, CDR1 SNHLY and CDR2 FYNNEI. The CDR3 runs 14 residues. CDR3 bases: TGTGCCAGCAACGAGGGGGCCTACTCCTACGAGCAGTACTTC. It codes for CASNEGAYSYEQYF.

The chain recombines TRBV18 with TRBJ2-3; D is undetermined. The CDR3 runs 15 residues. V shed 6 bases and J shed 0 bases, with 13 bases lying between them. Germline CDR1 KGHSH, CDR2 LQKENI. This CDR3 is CASSRKELSTDTQYF. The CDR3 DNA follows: TGTGCCAGCTCGCGCAAGGAGTTAAGCACAGATACGCAGTATTTT.

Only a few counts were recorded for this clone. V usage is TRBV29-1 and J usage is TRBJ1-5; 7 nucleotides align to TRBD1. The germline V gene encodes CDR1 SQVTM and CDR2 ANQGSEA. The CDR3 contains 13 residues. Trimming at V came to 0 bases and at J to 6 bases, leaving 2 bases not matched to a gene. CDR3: CSVEEGGGQPQHF. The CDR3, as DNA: TGCAGCGTTGAAGAAGGGGGCGGTCAGCCCCAGCATTTT.

In DNA, the CDR3 is TGTGCCAGCAGTTTGAACAATGAGCAGTTCTTC. Amino acids: CASSLNNEQFF. The gene calls are TRBV28 and TRBJ2-1; the D is unclear. Trimming stripped 3 bases from V and 5 bases from J, with 2 bases between. The V gene's germline CDR1 is MDHEN and CDR2 SYDVKM. This CDR3 comprises 11 residues.

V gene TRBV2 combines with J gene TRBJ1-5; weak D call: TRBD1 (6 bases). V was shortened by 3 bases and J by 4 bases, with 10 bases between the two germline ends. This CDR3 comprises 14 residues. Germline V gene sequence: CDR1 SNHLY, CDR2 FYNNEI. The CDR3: CASSDRTVNQPQHF. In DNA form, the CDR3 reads TGTGCCAGCAGTGATAGGACAGTAAATCAGCCCCAGCATTTT. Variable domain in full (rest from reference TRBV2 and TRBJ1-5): EPEVTQTPSHQVTQMGQEVILRCVPISNHLYFYWYRQILGQKVEFLVSFYNNEISEKSEIFDDQFSVERPDGSNFTLKIRSTKLEDSAMYFCASSDRTVNQPQHFGDGTRLSIL.

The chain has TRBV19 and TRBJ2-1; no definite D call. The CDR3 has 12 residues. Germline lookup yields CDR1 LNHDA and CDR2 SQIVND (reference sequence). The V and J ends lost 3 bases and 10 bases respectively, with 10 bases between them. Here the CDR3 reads CASSIRFREQFF. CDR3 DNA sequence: TGTGCCAGTAGTATTCGTTTCCGGGAGCAGTTCTTC. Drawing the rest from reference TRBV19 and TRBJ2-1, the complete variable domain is DGGITQSPKYLFRKEGQNVTLSCEQNLNHDAMYWYRQDPGQGLRLIYYSQIVNDFQKGDIAEGYSVSREKKESFPLTVTSAQKNPTAFYLCASSIRFREQFFGPGTRLTVL.

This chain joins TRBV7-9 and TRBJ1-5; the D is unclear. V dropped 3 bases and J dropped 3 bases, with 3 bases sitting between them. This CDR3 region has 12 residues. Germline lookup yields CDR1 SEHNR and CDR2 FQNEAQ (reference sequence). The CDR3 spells CASSFANQPQHF. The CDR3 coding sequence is TGTGCCAGCAGCTTCGCCAATCAGCCCCAGCATTTT.

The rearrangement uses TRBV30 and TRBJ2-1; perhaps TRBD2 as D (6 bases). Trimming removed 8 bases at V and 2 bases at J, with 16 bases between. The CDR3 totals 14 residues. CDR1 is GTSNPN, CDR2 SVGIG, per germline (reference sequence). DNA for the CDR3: TGTGCCGGGGAACGGGGAGGTCCCTACAATGAGCAGTTCTTC. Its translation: CAGERGGPYNEQFF.

Here the CDR3 reads CASSLGGMSSYEQYF. DNA of the CDR3: TGCGCCAGCAGCTTGGGCGGGATGAGCTCCTACGAGCAGTACTTC. The rearrangement links TRBV5-1 to TRBJ2-7; D may be TRBD2 (6 bases). CDR3 length equals 15 residues. CDR1 and CDR2 (germline): SGHRS, YFSETQ. Trimming shortened V by 0 bases and J by 0 bases, and 10 bases separated the two germline ends. The variable domain in full, completed from reference TRBV5-1 and TRBJ2-7, reads KAGVTQTPRYLIKTRGQQVTLSCSPISGHRSVSWYQQTPGQGLQFLFEYFSETQRNKGNFPGRFSGRQFSNSRSEMNVSTLELGDSALYLCASSLGGMSSYEQYFGPGTRLTVT.

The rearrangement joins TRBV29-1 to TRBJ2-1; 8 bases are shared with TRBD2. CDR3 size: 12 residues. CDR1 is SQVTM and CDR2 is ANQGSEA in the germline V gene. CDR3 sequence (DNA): TGCAGTGGTGGCGGGAGGAACGATGAGCAGTTCTTC. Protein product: CSGGGRNDEQFF.

Here the CDR3 reads CAIQQTGGTSGRASGELFF. In nucleotides, the CDR3 is TGTGCCATCCAACAGACTGGGGGGACTAGCGGGAGGGCCTCCGGGGAGCTGTTTTTT. The rearrangement uses TRBV10-3 and TRBJ2-2, with 16 bases fitting TRBD2. CDR3 length: 19 residues. CDR1 is ENHRY and CDR2 is SYGVKD in the germline V gene. Trimming at V came to 8 bases and at J to 6 bases, leaving 15 bases not matched to a gene.

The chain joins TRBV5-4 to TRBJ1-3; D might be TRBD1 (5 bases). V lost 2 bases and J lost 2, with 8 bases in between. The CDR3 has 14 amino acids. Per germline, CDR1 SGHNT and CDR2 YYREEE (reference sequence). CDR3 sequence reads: CASSLRGAGNTIYF. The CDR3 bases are TGTGCCAGCAGCTTACGGGGCGCTGGAAACACCATATATTTT.